The 16 T cell receptor beta chains in this list originate from one sample, sequenced in a study of blood T cell repertoires in COVID-19. Clones were sequenced by immunoSEQ multiplex PCR, and TCRdb holds only the in-frame ones, with some missing. The sample shows 55,000 to 70,000 clones, more than 75% of them seen only once. The sample comprised PBMCs or T cells enriched from blood (not recorded which). The receptors come from a woman aged 40 to 50 who had recovered from COVID-19.

The chain carries TRBV29-1 and TRBJ2-2, with D tentatively TRBD2 (7 bases). The CDR3 is 15 residues long. CDR1 and CDR2 (germline): SQVTM, ANQGSEA. Trimming shortened V by 7 bases and J by 4 bases, and 19 bases separated the two germline ends. The CDR3 DNA reads as TGCAGCGCACATAATGGGGGGGCAGGCACCGGGGAGCTGTTTTTT. Its protein product is CSAHNGGAGTGELFF.

The rearrangement uses TRBV18 and TRBJ1-4; TRBD1 matches 9 bases. The V segment lost 6 bases and the J segment 8 bases; nucleotides outside the gene matches: 4. The germline V gene has CDR1 KGHSH and CDR2 LQKENI. This CDR3 spans 13 amino acids. The CDR3 DNA sequence: TGTGCCAGCTCTTGGGACAGGGCAGAAAAACTGTTTTTT. Translating it yields CASSWDRAEKLFF.

The chain has TRBV7-9 and TRBJ2-7; D unclear. The V gene's germline CDR1 is SEHNR and CDR2 FQNEAQ (reference sequence). V lost 2 bases, J lost 6 bases, and 8 bases lay in between. The CDR3 consists of 12 residues. CDR3 sequence: CASSLTQAEQYF. CDR3 bases: TGTGCCAGCAGCTTAACTCAGGCCGAGCAGTACTTC.

The rearrangement uses TRBV6-2 or TRBV6-3 and TRBJ2-7; the D gene is possibly TRBD1 (6 bases). The CDR3 is made up of 15 amino acids. Between the trimmed V and J ends, which lost 2 bases and 3 bases, there was a span of 14 bases. Looked up from germline, CDR1 is MNHEY and CDR2 is SVGEGT. CDR3 nucleotides: TGTGCCAGCAGTTACACGGGACAATCCGACTACGAGCAGTACTTC. Its protein product is CASSYTGQSDYEQYF.

The rearrangement links TRBV10-3 to TRBJ1-4; tentative D call: TRBD1 (5 bases). The V and J ends lost 2 bases and 4 bases respectively, with 11 bases between them. Germline V gene sequence: CDR1 ENHRY, CDR2 SYGVKD. The CDR3 extends over 15 amino acids. The CDR3 bases are TGTGCCATCAGTGAGCCGACAGTCAGTAATGAAAAACTGTTTTTT. Its translation: CAISEPTVSNEKLFF.

The V call is TRBV7-6, the J call TRBJ1-5; possibly TRBD1 for D (5 bases). Looked up from germline, CDR1 is SGHVS and CDR2 is FNYEAQ. The CDR3 has 17 residues. V shed 3 bases and J shed 4 bases, with 19 bases lying between them. CDR3 DNA sequence: TGTGCCAGCAGCTTCGATCTTGACAGACCAGGTAATCAGCCCCAGCATTTT. Amino acids: CASSFDLDRPGNQPQHF.

Concerning this clone itself: This sample includes further DNA sequences coding for the same CDR3. The genes are TRBV7-9 and TRBJ2-3, with 13 bases fitting TRBD2. This CDR3 region has 16 residues. Germline V gene data show CDR1 as SEHNR and CDR2 as FQNEAQ (reference sequence). The V and J ends lost 5 bases and 1 base, in that order; junction bases with no gene match: 3. The CDR3 here is CASSPGTSGGTDTQYF. The CDR3 nucleotides read TGTGCCAGCAGCCCGGGGACTAGCGGGGGCACAGATACGCAGTATTTT. The full variable domain, completed using reference TRBV7-9 and TRBJ2-3, is DTGVSQNPRHKITKRGQNVTFRCDPISEHNRLYWYRQTLGQGPEFLTYFQNEAQLEKSRLLSDRFSAERPKGSFSTLEIQRTEQGDSAMYLCASSPGTSGGTDTQYFGPGTRLTVL.

The gene calls are TRBV5-1 and TRBJ2-4; 15 nucleotides agree with TRBD2. J was trimmed by 3 bases and V by 0 bases; bases with no gene match: 7. There are 19 residues in the CDR3. In germline, CDR1 is SGHRS, CDR2 YFSETQ. The CDR3 region has the DNA TGCGCCAGCAGCTTGGAAGGACTAGCGGGGGGGCAAGTCAAAAACATTCAGTACTTC. It encodes CASSLEGLAGGQVKNIQYF.

The chain uses TRBV15 and TRBJ1-1; 9 nucleotides align to TRBD1. CDR1 LNHNV and CDR2 YYDKDF come from the germline V gene (reference sequence). Trimming removed 3 bases from V and 4 bases from J; junction bases left unmatched: 6. The CDR3 is made up of 15 amino acids. The CDR3: CATSSSMTGGTEAFF. CDR3 nucleotide sequence: TGTGCCACCAGCAGCAGCATGACAGGGGGCACTGAAGCTTTCTTT.

On this clone itself: One end of the junction does not line up with germline, which may come from a read error. The chain couples TRBV7-3 to TRBJ2-1; maybe TRBD1 (5 bases). Germline V CDR1 and CDR2: SGHTA, FQGTGA. The CDR3 runs 15 residues. CDR3 region: CASSDPGRSDNEQFF. The CDR3 nucleotides are TGTGCCAGCAGCGATCCAGGGCGCTCCGACAATGAGCAGTTCTTC. The full variable domain, in which reference TRBV7-3 and TRBJ2-1 provide the parts outside the CDR3, is GAGVSQTPSNKVTEKGKYVELRCDPISGHTALYWYRQSLGQGPEFLIYFQGTGAADDSGLPNDRFFAVRPEGSVSTLKIQRTERGDSAVYLCASSDPGRSDNEQFFGPGTRLTVL.

This chain links TRBV3-1 (or the pseudogene TRBV3-2) with TRBJ1-1, with 8 bases fitting TRBD1. Germline loops: CDR1 LGHDT, CDR2 YNNKEL (reference sequence). The ends lost 3 bases at V and 8 bases at J; junction bases unmatched: 2. The CDR3 extends over 12 amino acids. CDR3 in DNA: TGTGCCAGCAGCCACTCAGGGGGCGAAGCTTTCTTT. Translating it yields CASSHSGGEAFF.

CDR3 sequence: CASSAWDRYTDTQYF. Here the CDR3 DNA reads TGTGCCAGCAGCGCGTGGGACAGGTACACAGATACGCAGTATTTT. The genes are TRBV7-9 and TRBJ2-3, with 8 positions matching TRBD1. In germline, CDR1 is SEHNR, CDR2 FQNEAQ (reference sequence). The CDR3 covers 15 residues. Trimming removed 5 bases from V and 2 bases from J; junction bases left unmatched: 6.

The chain joins TRBV5-5 to TRBJ1-2; D unclear. The V gene's germline CDR1 is SGHKS and CDR2 YYEKEE (reference sequence). Trimming cost V 1 base and J 0 bases, with 19 bases left between them. This CDR3 region has 18 residues. CDR3 in DNA: TGTGCCAGCAGCTTGAGGCCCTCTACAGCTTCAGCTAACTATGGCTACACCTTC. Its translation is CASSLRPSTASANYGYTF.

This sequence joins TRBV27 and TRBJ1-2, with 10 bases identical to TRBD1. The CDR3 totals 14 residues. In germline, CDR1 is MNHEY, CDR2 SMNVEV (reference sequence). Losses at the gene ends were 6 bases for V and 5 bases for J; bases not matched to a gene: 6. CDR3 nucleotides: TGTGCCAGCAGGTTGACAGGGGGCGCGTATGGCTACACCTTC. Protein: CASRLTGGAYGYTF.

This sequence joins TRBV19 and TRBJ2-7; D perhaps matches TRBD1 (5 bases). V was shortened by 1 base and J by 2 bases, with 9 bases between the two germline ends. CDR3 length equals 14 residues. Germline assignment: CDR1 LNHDA and CDR2 SQIVND (reference sequence). CDR3 sequence (DNA): TGTGCCAGTAGTATAGGGGGCAGGGCCTACGAGCAGTACTTC. Its translation is CASSIGGRAYEQYF.

This clone was found a few times. The V and J genes are TRBV7-9 and TRBJ1-6; D may be TRBD1 (5 bases). Trimming took off 3 bases at V and 6 bases at J, with 9 bases between the two ends. The CDR3 consists of 14 residues. Germline values: CDR1 SEHNR, CDR2 FQNEAQ (reference sequence). The CDR3 region has the DNA TGTGCCAGCAGCTTTTTGACAGCTAATTCACCCCTCCACTTT. Its translation: CASSFLTANSPLHF.